The next 14 T cell receptor beta chains were all read from a single sample in a study of T cells in Graves' hyperthyroidism and ophthalmopathy. Authors of the study amplified TCR beta CDR3 regions from RNA transcripts. During a first-round RT-PCR of the TCR CDR3, the HTBI primer set was used. In TCRdb, the multiplex PCR reads were re-called with MiXCR into one record per CDR3 protein. The table records more than 40,000 distinct CDR3 sequences, approximately 50% of them present only once. The sequenced sample consisted of peripheral blood or thyroid tissue (not recorded which). These receptors were collected from a woman aged 50 to 60 with Graves' hyperthyroidism.

This chain links TRBV7-9 with TRBJ2-7; TRBD2 matches at 10 bases. Unmatched junction bases numbered 2, after V lost 5 bases and J lost 4 bases. This CDR3 has 13 residues. From germline, CDR1 is SEHNR and CDR2 FQNEAQ (reference sequence). The DNA for the CDR3 is TGTGCCAGCAGCGGACTAGCGGCGTACGAGCAGTACTTC. This codes for CASSGLAAYEQYF.

This sequence joins TRBV6-5 and TRBJ1-2, with D tentatively TRBD1 (5 bases). The CDR3 runs 16 residues. Germline V CDR1 and CDR2: MNHEY, SVGAGI. Trimming cost V 2 bases and J 6 bases, with 19 bases left between them. CDR3 loop: CASSYEGAWDPNGYTF. The DNA for the CDR3 is TGTGCCAGCAGTTACGAAGGGGCCTGGGACCCCAATGGCTACACCTTC.

With regard to this clonotype: The conserved final phenylalanine or tryptophan is absent from the CDR3, which likely points to a read error. The chain carries TRBV2 and TRBJ1-1; 8 positions agree with TRBD1. Losses at the gene ends were 8 bases for V and 1 base for J; bases not matched to a gene: 0. The CDR3 contains 12 residues. CDR1 and CDR2 from the germline V gene are SNHLY and FYNNEI. Written as DNA, the CDR3 is TGTGCCAGCGGGACAGGGAACACTGAAGCTTTCCTT. It specifies CASGTGNTEAFL.

In this sample, this clonotype turned up many times. The rearrangement links TRBV7-8 to TRBJ1-1; D may be TRBD1 (5 bases). The CDR3 loop spans 18 amino acids. The germline V gene encodes CDR1 SGHVS and CDR2 FQNEAQ. Trimming cost V 0 bases and J 3 bases, with 20 bases left between them. This chain's CDR3 is CASSLASPGRRGHTEAFF. CDR3 DNA sequence: TGTGCCAGCAGCTTAGCTTCCCCGGGGCGCAGAGGACACACTGAAGCTTTCTTT.

This clonotype was counted ten times or more. This could be a read error, since a much larger clone is one nucleotide away. This chain joins TRBV29-1 and TRBJ2-3; D is tentatively TRBD1 or TRBD2 (5 bases each). V shed 6 bases and J shed 2 bases, with 21 bases lying between them. Germline CDR1 is SQVTM and CDR2 is ANQGSEA. The CDR3 runs to 16 residues. This chain's CDR3 is CSVTLPGTGHTDTQYF. DNA for the CDR3: TGCAGCGTCACCCTCCCAGGGACCGGACACACAGATACGCAGTATTTT.

The V call is TRBV5-1, the J call TRBJ1-6, with D uncertain. This CDR3 has 14 amino acids. V was cut by 5 bases and J by 10 bases, with 16 bases left in between. Germline V gene data show CDR1 as SGHRS and CDR2 as YFSETQ. The chain's CDR3 is CASRRTTQGSPLHF. CDR3 coding DNA: TGCGCCAGCAGGCGTACGACCCAAGGATCACCCCTCCACTTT.

To note about this clonotype: A clone one base away is much larger, so this may be a read error. The gene calls are TRBV27 and TRBJ1-2; unclear D gene. V dropped 6 bases and J dropped 6 bases, with 14 bases sitting between them. This CDR3 is built from 13 residues. From germline, CDR1 is MNHEY and CDR2 SMNVEV (reference sequence). The DNA of the CDR3 is TGTGCCAGCAGAGGGCCGTATTCCGATGGCTACACCTTC. Protein: CASRGPYSDGYTF.

Comment on this clonotype: A much larger clone differs by one base, so this may be a read error. This chain connects TRBV2 to TRBJ1-1; tentatively, D is TRBD1 (5 bases). The CDR3 extends over 15 amino acids. The germline CDR1 and CDR2 sequences are SNHLY and FYNNEI. The CDR3 spells CASSLPSGGNTEALF. The CDR3 nucleotides are TGTGCCAGCAGCCTCCCCTCCGGGGGGAACACTGAAGCTCTCTTT.

This clonotype appeared a few times. V and J are TRBV20-1 and TRBJ2-1; 8 positions agree with TRBD2. The V and J ends lost 0 bases and 5 bases, in that order; junction bases with no gene match: 3. Germline CDR1 and CDR2: DFQATT and SNEGSKA (reference sequence). There are 14 residues in the CDR3. CDR3 DNA: TGCAGTGCTAGAGAACCGGGGGGGCACAATGAGCAGTTCTTC. Translating gives CSAREPGGHNEQFF.

At least ten counts were recorded for this clonotype. The CDR3 reads CASSDLNTEAFF. The CDR3 DNA is TGTGCCAGCAGTGACTTGAACACTGAAGCTTTCTTT. The V and J genes are TRBV9 and TRBJ1-1; no clear D. The ends were cut back, 5 bases at V and 0 bases at J, with 5 bases in the middle. The length of the CDR3 is 12 residues. Germline V CDR1 and CDR2: SGDLS, YYNGEE.

Points on this clonotype: Lacking the conserved final phenylalanine or tryptophan, this CDR3 likely reflects a read error. The chain is built from TRBV19 and TRBJ1-5; TRBD1 might be the D (6 bases). In germline, CDR1 is LNHDA, CDR2 SQIVND (reference sequence). This CDR3 spans 15 amino acids. Trimming took 4 bases from V and 1 from J, leaving 11 bases between them. The CDR3 sequence is CASSNTGLSNQPQHS. The CDR3 DNA sequence: TGTGCCAGTAGTAATACAGGGTTAAGCAATCAGCCCCAGCATTCT.

This clonotype was detected many times. DNA of the CDR3: TGTGCCAGCAGCAACCGGCAAGATACGCAGTATTTT. Translated: CASSNRQDTQYF. This chain uses TRBV11-3 with TRBJ2-3; the D is unclear. The V gene lost 5 bases and the J gene lost 5 bases, with 8 bases spanning the gap. Germline V CDR1 and CDR2: SGHNT, YENEEA. The CDR3 runs to 12 residues.

This clonotype was seen repeatedly, ten times or more. The chain has TRBV4-1 and TRBJ1-2; D possibly corresponds to TRBD1 (6 bases). The CDR3 totals 14 residues. Trimming pared 0 bases from V and 3 bases from J, leaving 8 bases between. Germline CDR1 reads MGHRA; CDR2 reads YSYEKL. CDR3 in amino acids: CASSQENRDYGYTF. The CDR3 nucleotides are TGCGCCAGCAGCCAAGAAAACAGGGACTATGGCTACACCTTC.

This sequence joins TRBV29-1 and TRBJ1-2, with D tentatively TRBD1 (5 bases). CDR3 length equals 11 residues. The ends were cut back, 8 bases at V and 9 bases at J, with 16 bases in the middle. From germline, CDR1 is SQVTM and CDR2 ANQGSEA. CDR3 nucleotides: TGCAGCCCCGGGACGAACTTTAGCTACACCTTC. Its translation is CSPGTNFSYTF.